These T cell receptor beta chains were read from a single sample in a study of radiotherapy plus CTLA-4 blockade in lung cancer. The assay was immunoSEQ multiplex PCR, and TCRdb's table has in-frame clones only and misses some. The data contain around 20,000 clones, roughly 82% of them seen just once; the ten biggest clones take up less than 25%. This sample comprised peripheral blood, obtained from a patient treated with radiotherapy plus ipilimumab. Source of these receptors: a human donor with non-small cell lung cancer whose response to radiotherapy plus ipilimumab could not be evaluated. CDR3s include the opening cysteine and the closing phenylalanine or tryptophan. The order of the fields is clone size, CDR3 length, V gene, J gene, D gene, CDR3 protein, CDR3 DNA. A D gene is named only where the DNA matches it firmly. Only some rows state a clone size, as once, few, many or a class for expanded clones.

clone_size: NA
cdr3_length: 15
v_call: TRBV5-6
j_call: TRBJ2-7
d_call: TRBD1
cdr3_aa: CASSPGQGVTYEQYF
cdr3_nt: TGTGCCAGCAGCCCAGGACAGGGGGTAACCTACGAGCAGTACTTC

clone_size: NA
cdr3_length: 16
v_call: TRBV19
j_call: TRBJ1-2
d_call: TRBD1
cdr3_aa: CASSAVPGQHLYGYTF
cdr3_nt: TGTGCCAGTAGTGCCGTTCCGGGACAGCATCTATATGGCTACACCTTC

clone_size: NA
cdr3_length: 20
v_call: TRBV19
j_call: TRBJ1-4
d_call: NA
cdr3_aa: CASSIRRIGQALATNEKLFF
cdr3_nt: TGTGCCAGTAGTATTAGGCGCATTGGGCAGGCGCTTGCAACTAATGAAAAACTGTTTTTT

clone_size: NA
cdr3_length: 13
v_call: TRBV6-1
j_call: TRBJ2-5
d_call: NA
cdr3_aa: CASLDGTQETQYF
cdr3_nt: TGTGCCAGCTTGGATGGGACACAAGAGACCCAGTACTTC

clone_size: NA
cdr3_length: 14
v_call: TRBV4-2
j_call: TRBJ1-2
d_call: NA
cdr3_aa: CASSQGQQDYGYTF
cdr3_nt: TGTGCCAGCAGCCAAGGACAGCAGGACTATGGCTACACCTTC

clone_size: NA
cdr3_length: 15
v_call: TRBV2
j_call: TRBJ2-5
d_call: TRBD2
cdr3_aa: CASRGLAGYQETQYF
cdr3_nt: TGTGCCAGCAGAGGACTAGCGGGTTACCAAGAGACCCAGTACTTC

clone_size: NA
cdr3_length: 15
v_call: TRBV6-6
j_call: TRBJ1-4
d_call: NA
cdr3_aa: CASSGQKLGDEKLFF
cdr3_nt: TGTGCCAGCAGTGGACAGAAGTTAGGAGATGAAAAACTGTTTTTT

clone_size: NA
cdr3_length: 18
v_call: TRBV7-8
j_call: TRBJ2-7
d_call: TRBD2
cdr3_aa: CASSLGGAGGRKSDEQYF
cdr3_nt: TGTGCCAGCAGCTTAGGTGGGGCGGGAGGGCGGAAATCCGACGAGCAGTACTTC

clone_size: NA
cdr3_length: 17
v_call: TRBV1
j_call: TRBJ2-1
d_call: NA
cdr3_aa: CTSSQDVRTSVCNEQFF
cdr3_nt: TGCACCAGCAGCCAAGATGTTAGGACTAGCGTGTGCAATGAGCAGTTCTTC

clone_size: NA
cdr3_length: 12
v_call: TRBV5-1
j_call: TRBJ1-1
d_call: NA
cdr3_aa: CASSLSVPEAFF
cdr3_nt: TGCGCCAGCAGCTTGTCGGTACCTGAAGCTTTCTTT

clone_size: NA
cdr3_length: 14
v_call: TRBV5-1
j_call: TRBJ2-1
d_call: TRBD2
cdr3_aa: CASSLGTSGGAQFF
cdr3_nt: TGCGCCAGCAGCCTAGGGACTAGCGGGGGAGCTCAGTTCTTC

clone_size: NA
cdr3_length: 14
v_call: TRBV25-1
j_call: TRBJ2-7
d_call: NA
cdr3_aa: CASSEGGGIYEQYF
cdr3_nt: TGTGCCAGCAGTGAGGGTGGCGGGATTTACGAGCAGTACTTC

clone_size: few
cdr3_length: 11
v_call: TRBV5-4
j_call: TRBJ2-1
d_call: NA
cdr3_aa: CASSFSNEQFF
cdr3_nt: TGTGCCAGCAGCTTTTCTAATGAGCAGTTCTTC

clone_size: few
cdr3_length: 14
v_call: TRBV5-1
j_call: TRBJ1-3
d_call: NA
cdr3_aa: CASSLVSSGNTIYF
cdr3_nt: TGCGCCAGCAGCTTGGTATCGTCTGGAAACACCATATATTTT

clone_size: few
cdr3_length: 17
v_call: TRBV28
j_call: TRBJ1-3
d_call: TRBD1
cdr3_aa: CASSLFGTGGIGNTIYF
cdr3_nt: TGTGCCAGCAGTTTATTCGGGACAGGGGGGATTGGAAACACCATATATTTT

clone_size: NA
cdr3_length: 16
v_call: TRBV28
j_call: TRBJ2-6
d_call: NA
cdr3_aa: CASRTLPGVGANVLTF
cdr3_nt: TGTGCCAGCAGAACCCTCCCGGGGGTTGGGGCCAACGTCCTGACTTTC

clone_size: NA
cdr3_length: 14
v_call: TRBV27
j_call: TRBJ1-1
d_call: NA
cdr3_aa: CASSPFTRVAEAFF
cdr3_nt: TGTGCCAGCAGCCCCTTTACTCGTGTCGCCGAAGCTTTCTTT

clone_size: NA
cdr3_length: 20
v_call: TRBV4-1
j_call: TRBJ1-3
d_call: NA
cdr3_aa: CASSQVDPQGSTVSGNTIYF
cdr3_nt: TGCGCCAGCAGCCAAGTAGACCCCCAGGGATCAACAGTGTCTGGAAACACCATATATTTT

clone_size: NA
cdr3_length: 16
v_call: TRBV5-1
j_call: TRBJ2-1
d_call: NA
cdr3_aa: CASSLAGRLRVNEQFF
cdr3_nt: TGCGCCAGCAGCTTGGCAGGGCGGTTAAGGGTCAATGAGCAGTTCTTC

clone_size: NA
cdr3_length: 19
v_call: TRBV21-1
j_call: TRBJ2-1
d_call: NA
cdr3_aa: CASSKALLGAPFSYNEQFF
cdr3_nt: TGTGCCAGCAGCAAAGCGCTTTTGGGGGCCCCATTCTCCTACAATGAGCAGTTCTTC

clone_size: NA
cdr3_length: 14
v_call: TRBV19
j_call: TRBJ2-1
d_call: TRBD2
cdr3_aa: CASSMTSGYNEQFF
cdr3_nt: TGTGCCAGTAGTATGACTAGCGGGTACAATGAGCAGTTCTTC

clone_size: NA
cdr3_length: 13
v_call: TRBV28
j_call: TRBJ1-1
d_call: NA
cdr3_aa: CASSSELNTEAFF
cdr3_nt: TGTGCCAGCAGTTCTGAGTTGAACACTGAAGCTTTCTTT

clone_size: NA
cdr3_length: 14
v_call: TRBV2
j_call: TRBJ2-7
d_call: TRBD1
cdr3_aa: CASTLRTGSYEQYF
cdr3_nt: TGTGCCAGCACCCTAAGGACAGGAAGCTACGAGCAGTACTTC

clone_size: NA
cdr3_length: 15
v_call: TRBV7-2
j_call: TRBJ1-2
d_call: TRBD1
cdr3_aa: CASSLGGTGVAGYTF
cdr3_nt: TGTGCCAGCAGCTTAGGTGGGACAGGGGTAGCAGGCTACACCTTC

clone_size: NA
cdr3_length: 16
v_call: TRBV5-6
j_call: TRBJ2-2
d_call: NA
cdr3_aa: CASSLASGLGTGELFF
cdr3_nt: TGTGCCAGCAGCTTGGCCTCGGGTCTTGGTACCGGGGAGCTGTTTTTT

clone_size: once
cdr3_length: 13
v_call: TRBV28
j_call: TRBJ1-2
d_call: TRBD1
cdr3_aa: CASSWDRGNGYTF
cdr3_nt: TGTGCCAGCAGCTGGGACAGGGGGAATGGCTACACCTTC

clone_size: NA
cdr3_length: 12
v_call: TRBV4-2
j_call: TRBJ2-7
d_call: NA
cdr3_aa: CASSGAAYEQYF
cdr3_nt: TGTGCCAGCAGCGGCGCGGCCTACGAGCAGTACTTC

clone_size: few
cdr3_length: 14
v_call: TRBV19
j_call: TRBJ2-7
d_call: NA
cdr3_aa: CASSIGPGSYEQYF
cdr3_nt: TGTGCCAGTAGTATAGGGCCGGGGTCCTACGAGCAGTACTTC

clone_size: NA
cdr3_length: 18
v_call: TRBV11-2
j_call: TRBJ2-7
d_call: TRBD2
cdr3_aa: CASSLTVGAGRSGHEQYF
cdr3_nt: TGTGCCAGCAGCTTAACGGTAGGAGCGGGGCGGAGCGGTCACGAGCAGTACTTC